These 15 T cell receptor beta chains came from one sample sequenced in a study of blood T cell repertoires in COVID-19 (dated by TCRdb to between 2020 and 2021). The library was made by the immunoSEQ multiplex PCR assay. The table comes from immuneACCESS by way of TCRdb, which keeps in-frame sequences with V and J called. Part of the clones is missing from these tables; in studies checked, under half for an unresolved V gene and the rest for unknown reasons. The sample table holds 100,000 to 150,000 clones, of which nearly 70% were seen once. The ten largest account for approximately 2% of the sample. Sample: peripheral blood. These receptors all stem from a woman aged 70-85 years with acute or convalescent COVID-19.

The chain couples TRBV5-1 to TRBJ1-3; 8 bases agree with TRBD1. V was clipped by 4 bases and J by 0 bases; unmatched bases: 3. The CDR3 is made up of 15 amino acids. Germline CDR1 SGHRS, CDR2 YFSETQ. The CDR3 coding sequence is TGCGCCAGCAGCCCGGGACAGGTCTCTGGAAACACCATATATTTT. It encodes CASSPGQVSGNTIYF.

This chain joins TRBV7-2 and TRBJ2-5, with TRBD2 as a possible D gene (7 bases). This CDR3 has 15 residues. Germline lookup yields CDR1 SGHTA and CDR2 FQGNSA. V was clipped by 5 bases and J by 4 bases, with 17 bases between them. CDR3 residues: CASSVRGASGETQYF. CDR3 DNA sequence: TGTGCCAGCAGCGTTCGGGGGGCCTCGGGAGAGACCCAGTACTTC.

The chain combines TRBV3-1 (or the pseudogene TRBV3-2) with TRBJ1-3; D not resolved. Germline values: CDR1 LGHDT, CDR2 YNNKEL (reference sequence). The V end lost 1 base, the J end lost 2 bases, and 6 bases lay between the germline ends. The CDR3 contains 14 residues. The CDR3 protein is CASSQGQTGNTIYF. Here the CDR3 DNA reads TGTGCCAGCAGCCAAGGGCAGACTGGAAACACCATATATTTT.

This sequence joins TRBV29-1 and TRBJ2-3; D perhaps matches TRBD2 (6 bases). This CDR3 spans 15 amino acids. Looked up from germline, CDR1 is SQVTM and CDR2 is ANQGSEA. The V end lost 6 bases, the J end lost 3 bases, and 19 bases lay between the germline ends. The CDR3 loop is CSVGDLGGYTDTQYF. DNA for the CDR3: TGCAGCGTGGGAGACCTCGGAGGGTATACAGATACGCAGTATTTT.

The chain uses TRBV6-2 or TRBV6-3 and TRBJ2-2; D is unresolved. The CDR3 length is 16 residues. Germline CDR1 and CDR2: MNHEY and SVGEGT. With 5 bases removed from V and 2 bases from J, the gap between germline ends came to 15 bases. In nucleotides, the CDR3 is TGTGCCAGCAGTCGCCCTACGGGTGAAAACACCGGGGAGCTGTTTTTT. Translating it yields CASSRPTGENTGELFF.

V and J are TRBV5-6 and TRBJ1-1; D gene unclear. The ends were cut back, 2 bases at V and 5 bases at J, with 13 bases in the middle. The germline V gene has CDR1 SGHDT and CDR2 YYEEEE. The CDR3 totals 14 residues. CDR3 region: CASSFSQPRTEAFF. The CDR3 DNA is TGTGCCAGCAGCTTTTCTCAGCCGAGGACTGAAGCTTTCTTT.

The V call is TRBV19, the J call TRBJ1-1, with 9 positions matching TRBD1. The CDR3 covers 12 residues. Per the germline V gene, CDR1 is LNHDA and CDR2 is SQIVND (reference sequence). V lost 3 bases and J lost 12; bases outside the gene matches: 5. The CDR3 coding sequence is TGTGCCAGTAGTATTGGGACAGGGAGACCTTTCTTT. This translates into CASSIGTGRPFF.

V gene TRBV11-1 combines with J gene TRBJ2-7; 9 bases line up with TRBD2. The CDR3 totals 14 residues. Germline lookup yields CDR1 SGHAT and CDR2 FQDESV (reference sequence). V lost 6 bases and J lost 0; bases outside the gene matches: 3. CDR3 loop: CASRVSGSSYEQYF. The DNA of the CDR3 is TGTGCCAGCAGGGTTAGCGGGAGCTCCTACGAGCAGTACTTC.

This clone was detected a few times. The CDR3 DNA is TGTGCCAGCAGCACCTCGGACAGTCTTCAAGAGACCCAGTACTTC. Amino acids: CASSTSDSLQETQYF. This chain uses TRBV5-5 with TRBJ2-5; D may be TRBD1 (6 bases). This CDR3 spans 15 amino acids. Germline V gene data show CDR1 as SGHKS and CDR2 as YYEKEE (reference sequence). The germline V and J ends were trimmed by 4 bases and 2 bases, with 15 bases remaining between them. Combining the CDR3 with reference TRBV5-5 and TRBJ2-5 gives the whole variable domain DAGVTQSPTHLIKTRGQQVTLRCSPISGHKSVSWYQQVLGQGPQFIFQYYEKEERGRGNFPDRFSARQFPNYSSELNVNALLLGDSALYLCASSTSDSLQETQYFGPGTRLLVL.

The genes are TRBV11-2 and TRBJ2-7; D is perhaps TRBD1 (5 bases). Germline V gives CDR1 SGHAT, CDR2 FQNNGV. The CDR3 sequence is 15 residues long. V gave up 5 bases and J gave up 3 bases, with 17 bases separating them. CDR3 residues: CASSPQGLESYEQYF. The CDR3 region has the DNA TGTGCCAGCAGCCCCCAGGGCTTGGAGAGCTACGAGCAGTACTTC.

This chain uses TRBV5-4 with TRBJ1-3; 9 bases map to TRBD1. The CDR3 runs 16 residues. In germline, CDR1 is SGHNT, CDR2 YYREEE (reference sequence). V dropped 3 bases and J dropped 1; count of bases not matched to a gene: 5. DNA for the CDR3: TGTGCCAGCAGCTCAGGGACAGGGCGATCTGGAAACACCATATATTTT. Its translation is CASSSGTGRSGNTIYF.

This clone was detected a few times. Written as DNA, the CDR3 is TGTGCCAGCAGTTCCCACAGTGAAGCTTTCTTT. Its protein is CASSSHSEAFF. J is TRBJ1-1 and V is TRBV28; D not resolved. Trimming took off 4 bases at V and 7 bases at J, with 7 bases between the two ends. The germline V gene encodes CDR1 MDHEN and CDR2 SYDVKM. The CDR3 runs 11 residues.

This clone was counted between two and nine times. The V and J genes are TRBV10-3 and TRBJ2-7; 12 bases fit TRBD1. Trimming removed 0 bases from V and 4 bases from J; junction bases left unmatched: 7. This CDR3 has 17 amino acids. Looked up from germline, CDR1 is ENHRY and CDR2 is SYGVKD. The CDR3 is CAISESTGTGGIYEQYF. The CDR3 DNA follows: TGTGCCATCAGTGAGTCGACAGGGACAGGGGGCATTTACGAGCAGTACTTC.

The CDR3 region is CASSSSGRGTDTQYF. CDR3 nucleotides: TGTGCCAGCAGCTCGAGCGGGAGGGGCACAGATACGCAGTATTTT. The J gene is TRBJ2-3, the V gene TRBV9, with TRBD2 matching 10 bases. Germline assignment: CDR1 SGDLS and CDR2 YYNGEE. The CDR3 is made up of 15 amino acids. The V segment lost 4 bases and the J segment 1 base; nucleotides outside the gene matches: 3. The whole variable domain, remainder taken from reference TRBV9 and TRBJ2-3, is DSGVTQTPKHLITATGQRVTLRCSPRSGDLSVYWYQQSLDQGLQFLIQYYNGEERAKGNILERFSAQQFPDLHSELNLSSLELGDSALYFCASSSSGRGTDTQYFGPGTRLTVL.

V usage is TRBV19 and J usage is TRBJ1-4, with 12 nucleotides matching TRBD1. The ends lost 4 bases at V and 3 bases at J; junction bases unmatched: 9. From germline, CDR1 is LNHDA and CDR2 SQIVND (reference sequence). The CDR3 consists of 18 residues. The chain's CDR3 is CASSTTGTGGASNEKLFF. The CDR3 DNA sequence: TGTGCCAGTAGTACGACCGGGACAGGGGGCGCATCTAATGAAAAACTGTTTTTT.